These 28 T cell receptor beta chains came from one sample sequenced in a study of T cell repertoires in cytomegalovirus infection. Each CDR3 protein is one row after TCRdb ran MiXCR on the reads. The sample holds a few hundred thousand distinct CDR3 sequences, under 45% seen once. Antigen specificity for these receptors is unknown. The starting material was cultured PBMCs, obtained from culture after CMV antigen stimulation. The receptor source for this set is a human donor in good health (CMV status not recorded). Some clones in this sample may be carry-over from other donors' samples.

The chain links TRBV6-2 or TRBV6-3 to TRBJ2-6; maybe TRBD2 (5 bases). The V gene's germline CDR1 is MNHEY and CDR2 SVGEGT. The CDR3 is 15 residues long. Trimming removed 0 bases at V and 2 bases at J, with 5 bases between. The chain's CDR3 is CASSYSGAGANVLTF. The CDR3 region has the DNA TGTGCCAGCAGTTACTCCGGGGCTGGGGCCAACGTCCTGACTTTC.

This sequence joins TRBV27 and TRBJ1-1; a weak D match, TRBD1 (5 bases). Germline V lookup: CDR1 MNHEY, CDR2 SMNVEV (reference sequence). The CDR3 spans 16 residues. V shed 6 bases and J shed 4 bases, with 21 bases lying between them. The CDR3 region is CASRLPLHRSATEAFF. The CDR3 bases are TGTGCCAGCAGACTACCCCTCCACAGGTCTGCCACTGAAGCTTTCTTT.

This clonotype has only a few counts. The chain carries TRBV6-5 and TRBJ1-2, with 9 bases aligning to TRBD1. Germline CDR1 is MNHEY and CDR2 is SVGAGI. This CDR3 is 15 amino acids long. V lost 0 bases to trimming and J lost 7 bases; unmatched junction nucleotides: 6. The CDR3 is CASSYSPGQGRGYTF. In nucleotides, the CDR3 is TGTGCCAGCAGTTACTCGCCGGGACAGGGACGTGGCTACACCTTC.

The CDR3 sequence: CASSQETPGMGANEQFF. DNA for the CDR3: TGTGCCAGCAGCCAAGAAACCCCGGGGATGGGAGCAAATGAGCAGTTCTTC. V and J are TRBV14 and TRBJ2-1; tentatively, D is TRBD2 (5 bases). The length of the CDR3 is 17 residues. Germline CDR1 reads SGHDN; CDR2 reads FVKESK. V was trimmed by 0 bases and J by 7 bases, leaving 19 bases between them.

The V gene is TRBV11-2, the J gene TRBJ2-7, with D possibly being TRBD2 (6 bases). The ends were cut back, 1 base at V and 2 bases at J, with 9 bases in the middle. The CDR3 consists of 14 residues. The germline V gene encodes CDR1 SGHAT and CDR2 FQNNGV. This chain's CDR3 is CASSLGGNPYEQYF. In DNA, the CDR3 is TGTGCCAGCAGCTTAGGCGGGAATCCCTACGAGCAGTACTTC. The full variable domain, with the rest looked up from reference TRBV11-2 and TRBJ2-7, is EAGVAQSPRYKIIEKRQSVAFWCNPISGHATLYWYQQILGQGPKLLIQFQNNGVVDDSQLPKDRFSAERLKGVDSTLKIQPAKLEDSAVYLCASSLGGNPYEQYFGPGTRLTVT.

V usage is TRBV2 and J usage is TRBJ2-1; no firm D call. CDR1 SNHLY and CDR2 FYNNEI come from the germline V gene. The V end lost 3 bases, the J end lost 8 bases, and 11 bases lay between the germline ends. The CDR3 contains 13 residues. In DNA, the CDR3 is TGTGCCAGCAGTGAGGTTGCCACTTATGAGCAGTTCTTC. Translation gives CASSEVATYEQFF.

This clonotype was seen a handful of times. The rearrangement links TRBV7-8 to TRBJ1-6; D ambiguous. This CDR3 contains 14 residues. The germline V gene encodes CDR1 SGHVS and CDR2 FQNEAQ. Trimming took off 3 bases at V and 6 bases at J, with 9 bases between the two ends. This CDR3 is CASSFRGLNSPLHF. DNA of the CDR3: TGTGCCAGCAGCTTCCGTGGCCTTAATTCACCCCTCCACTTT. The full variable domain, in which reference TRBV7-8 and TRBJ1-6 provide the parts outside the CDR3, is GAGVSQSPRYKVAKRGQDVALRCDPISGHVSLFWYQQALGQGPEFLTYFQNEAQLDKSGLPSDRFFAERPEGSVSTLKIQRTQQEDSAVYLCASSFRGLNSPLHFGNGTRLTVT.

The V call is TRBV11-1, the J call TRBJ1-6, with TRBD1 matching over 7 bases. The V gene end was trimmed by 2 bases and the J gene end by 10 bases; junction bases not matched to a gene: 5. CDR1 and CDR2 (germline): SGHAT, FQDESV (reference sequence). The length of the CDR3 is 14 residues. This CDR3 reads CASSLHRDRSPLHF. As DNA, the CDR3 is TGTGCCAGCAGCTTACACAGGGACAGATCACCCCTCCACTTT.

The chain is built from TRBV7-2 and TRBJ2-4, with 9 bases matching TRBD2. CDR3 length equals 12 residues. V trimming: 4 bases; J trimming: 8 bases; junction bases outside the gene matches: 0. Germline values: CDR1 SGHTA, CDR2 FQGNSA. In nucleotides, the CDR3 is TGTGCCAGCAGCTCTAGCGGGGACATTCAGTACTTC. Protein: CASSSSGDIQYF.

The chain recombines TRBV27 with TRBJ2-4; TRBD2 matches 9 bases. V shed 5 bases and J 7 bases; nucleotides not matched to a gene: 6. The CDR3 totals 14 residues. CDR1 is MNHEY, CDR2 SMNVEV, per germline (reference sequence). The CDR3 here is CASSGSGGWNIQYF. The CDR3 DNA sequence: TGTGCCAGCAGTGGAAGCGGGGGGTGGAACATTCAGTACTTC.

The genes are TRBV7-2 and TRBJ2-5; 8 nucleotides line up with TRBD1. The CDR3 spans 16 residues. CDR1 SGHTA and CDR2 FQGNSA come from the germline V gene. The ends lost 5 bases at V and 1 base at J; junction bases unmatched: 9. CDR3 sequence (DNA): TGTGCCAGCAGCCGCTCTATCGACAGGGGCCAAGAGACCCAGTACTTC. It codes for CASSRSIDRGQETQYF.

The chain carries TRBV6-5 and TRBJ2-1; 11 bases align to TRBD2. V shed 0 bases, J shed 8 bases, and the junction held 3 bases outside the gene matches. Germline CDR1 is MNHEY and CDR2 is SVGAGI. This CDR3 spans 15 amino acids. The CDR3 DNA reads as TGTGCCAGCAGTTACTCGGCTAGCGGGGGGTATGAGCAGTTCTTC. Translation: CASSYSASGGYEQFF.

The chain is built from TRBV5-4 and TRBJ1-1; a possible D gene is TRBD1 (5 bases). Germline CDR1 SGHNT, CDR2 YYREEE (reference sequence). The CDR3 consists of 15 residues. The V end lost 1 base, the J end lost 3 bases, and 13 bases lay between the germline ends. The CDR3 coding sequence is TGTGCCAGCAGCTTGCCCGGGGCTGGGGACACTGAAGCTTTCTTT. Its translation: CASSLPGAGDTEAFF. Full variable domain (remainder filled in from reference TRBV5-4 and TRBJ1-1): ETGVTQSPTHLIKTRGQQVTLRCSSQSGHNTVSWYQQALGQGPQFIFQYYREEENGRGNFPPRFSGLQFPNYSSELNVNALELDDSALYLCASSLPGAGDTEAFFGQGTRLTVV.

The chain couples TRBV20-1 to TRBJ2-4; the D gene is possibly TRBD2 (7 bases). Germline CDR1 is DFQATT and CDR2 is SNEGSKA (reference sequence). Trimming pared 0 bases from V and 0 bases from J, leaving 12 bases between. The CDR3 is 16 residues long. In DNA, the CDR3 is TGCAGTGCTAGAGAAGGGGGGAGGGTAGCCAAAAACATTCAGTACTTC. Its protein is CSAREGGRVAKNIQYF.

In this sample, this clonotype turned up a few times. This rearrangement joins TRBV7-8 to TRBJ1-5; D is undetermined. Germline CDR1 reads SGHVS; CDR2 reads FQNEAQ. CDR3 length: 17 residues. Trimming stripped 1 base from V and 5 bases from J, with 18 bases between. The CDR3 protein is CASSLDQPSSVHQPQHF. In nucleotides, the CDR3 is TGTGCCAGCAGCTTAGATCAGCCGTCGAGTGTCCATCAGCCCCAGCATTTT.

The rearrangement uses TRBV7-6 and TRBJ2-5, with no clear D. The V end was cut by 6 bases, the J end by 2 bases, with 13 bases between. There are 14 residues in the CDR3. CDR1 SGHVS and CDR2 FNYEAQ come from the germline V gene. The CDR3 bases are TGTGCCAGCAGTAGAGGTGGTTCTCAAGAGACCCAGTACTTC. Translated, it gives CASSRGGSQETQYF.

There are a few counts of this clonotype. This chain uses TRBV7-2 with TRBJ1-2, with 8 bases lining up with TRBD1. The germline V gene has CDR1 SGHTA and CDR2 FQGNSA. This CDR3 spans 14 amino acids. V shed 8 bases and J 4 bases; nucleotides not matched to a gene: 9. Written as DNA, the CDR3 is TGTGCCAGCGGTAGGGCAGGGGGCTTCTATGGCTACACCTTC. As protein: CASGRAGGFYGYTF.

The chain couples TRBV27 to TRBJ1-2; tentatively, D is TRBD1 (5 bases). The CDR3 contains 13 residues. Between the trimmed V and J ends, which lost 10 bases and 4 bases, there was a span of 16 bases. Per germline, CDR1 MNHEY and CDR2 SMNVEV (reference sequence). CDR3 DNA sequence: TGTGCCACCGGGCAGGGTCGTGGCTATGGCTACACCTTC. Protein product: CATGQGRGYGYTF.

V and J are TRBV7-2 and TRBJ2-5; 9 bases agree with TRBD1. Per the germline V gene, CDR1 is SGHTA and CDR2 is FQGNSA. This CDR3 comprises 14 residues. V was clipped by 5 bases and J by 3 bases; unmatched bases: 4. The CDR3 DNA is TGTGCCAGCAGCACGGGACAGGGTGAAGAGACCCAGTACTTC. This sequence encodes CASSTGQGEETQYF.

This clonotype was seen a few times. The rearrangement uses TRBV6-1 and TRBJ2-1; D not resolved. The V end lost 4 bases, the J end lost 6 bases, and 13 bases lay between the germline ends. Germline CDR1 is MNHNS and CDR2 is SASEGT. The CDR3 runs 14 residues. The CDR3 loop reads CASSAPPTANEQFF. The CDR3 bases are TGTGCCAGCAGTGCTCCCCCGACGGCCAATGAGCAGTTCTTC.

The rearrangement uses TRBV20-1 and TRBJ2-3, with no clear D. Germline V gene sequence: CDR1 DFQATT, CDR2 SNEGSKA (reference sequence). The CDR3 consists of 13 residues. Trimming left V 4 bases short and J 2 bases short, with 10 bases between. CDR3 region: CSATLSPTDTQYF. Written as DNA, the CDR3 is TGCAGTGCTACTCTTAGTCCCACAGATACGCAGTATTTT.

This clonotype came up a few times. V is TRBV5-6 and J is TRBJ2-7, with D tentatively TRBD2 (7 bases). The CDR3 covers 14 residues. The germline gives CDR1 SGHDT, CDR2 YYEEEE. V shed 2 bases and J shed 2 bases, with 11 bases lying between them. The CDR3 DNA follows: TGTGCCAGCAGCTTCCTGGGGGGGCCCTACGAGCAGTACTTC. It yields the protein CASSFLGGPYEQYF.

The chain couples TRBV28 to TRBJ1-1; D unclear. Deletions cut 5 bases from V and 0 bases from J, with 10 bases between. This CDR3 has 14 amino acids. In germline, CDR1 is MDHEN, CDR2 SYDVKM. This CDR3 is CASSPHSMNTEAFF. The CDR3 nucleotides are TGTGCCAGCAGTCCCCACTCGATGAACACTGAAGCTTTCTTT.

The table lists this clonotype with a few counts. V usage is TRBV5-5 and J usage is TRBJ2-3; D might be TRBD2 (6 bases). Trimming shortened V by 3 bases and J by 3 bases, and 11 bases separated the two germline ends. Germline loops: CDR1 SGHKS, CDR2 YYEKEE (reference sequence). The CDR3 loop spans 14 amino acids. The CDR3 region has the DNA TGTGCCAGCAGCTACCTCGGGAGAACAGATACGCAGTATTTT. This sequence encodes CASSYLGRTDTQYF.

By sample fraction, this clonotype is medium-sized. This chain connects TRBV2 to TRBJ2-7, with a tentative D call TRBD1 (6 bases). The CDR3 contains 15 residues. Germline V gene data show CDR1 as SNHLY and CDR2 as FYNNEI. The V end was cut by 3 bases, the J end by 2 bases, with 14 bases between. CDR3 sequence reads: CASSEYTGNTYEQYF. Here the CDR3 DNA reads TGTGCCAGCAGTGAGTATACAGGGAATACCTACGAGCAGTACTTC.

V is TRBV7-2 and J is TRBJ1-3, with D possibly TRBD1 on 5 matching bases. Per the germline V gene, CDR1 is SGHTA and CDR2 is FQGNSA. The CDR3 is 15 amino acids. Trimming removed 5 bases from V and 3 bases from J, with 14 bases in between. CDR3: CASSPRLGLGNTIYF. CDR3 sequence (DNA): TGTGCCAGCAGCCCACGTTTGGGACTTGGAAACACCATATATTTT.

This clonotype appeared many times. The rearrangement uses TRBV7-2 and TRBJ2-1; D is undetermined. This CDR3 is 13 amino acids long. CDR1 and CDR2 (germline): SGHTA, FQGNSA. V gave up 1 base and J gave up 10 bases, with 11 bases separating them. CDR3 coding DNA: TGTGCCAGCAGCTTAGGTCCCGGGCCGGAGCAGTTCTTC. As protein: CASSLGPGPEQFF.

This clonotype was found a few times. The V call is TRBV6-5, the J call TRBJ2-3, with TRBD2 matching over 10 bases. Germline trimming cut 2 bases from V and 1 base from J; bases unmatched to any gene: 6. Germline V gene data show CDR1 as MNHEY and CDR2 as SVGAGI. There are 17 residues in the CDR3. The DNA for the CDR3 is TGTGCCAGCAGTTACGACGGACTAGCGGACGGCACAGATACGCAGTATTTT. Amino acid sequence: CASSYDGLADGTDTQYF.